This T cell receptor beta chain is from a study of blood T cell repertoires in COVID-19. Study summary: Samples taken during acute and convalescent COVID-19 were collected in the United States, Italy and Spain. T cells, B-cell-depleted T cells, or PBMCs supplied cDNA or gDNA.

As originally analysed: How many nucleated cells were present was estimated from reference gene primer amplification. The protocol was immunoSEQ multiplex PCR, while the TCRdb copy is restricted to in-frame clones and leaves out a portion. The DNA gave D and trimming, while V, J and clone size come from that table. The profile covers over 80,000 clones, with about 88% appearing a single time and more than 8% taken by the ten largest. The CDR3 runs 15 residues. Trimming left V 7 bases short and J 3 bases short, with 19 bases between. Per the germline V gene, CDR1 is SNHLY and CDR2 is FYNNEI. This TCR came from a man aged 50-60 years with acute or convalescent COVID-19. The sample consisted of peripheral blood. This chain uses TRBV2 with TRBJ2-7, with TRBD2 as a possible D gene (6 bases). The CDR3 DNA reads TGTGCCAGCACCGGGTGGGGGGATGTGGACTACGAGCAGTACTTC. It is translated as CASTGWGDVDYEQYF.